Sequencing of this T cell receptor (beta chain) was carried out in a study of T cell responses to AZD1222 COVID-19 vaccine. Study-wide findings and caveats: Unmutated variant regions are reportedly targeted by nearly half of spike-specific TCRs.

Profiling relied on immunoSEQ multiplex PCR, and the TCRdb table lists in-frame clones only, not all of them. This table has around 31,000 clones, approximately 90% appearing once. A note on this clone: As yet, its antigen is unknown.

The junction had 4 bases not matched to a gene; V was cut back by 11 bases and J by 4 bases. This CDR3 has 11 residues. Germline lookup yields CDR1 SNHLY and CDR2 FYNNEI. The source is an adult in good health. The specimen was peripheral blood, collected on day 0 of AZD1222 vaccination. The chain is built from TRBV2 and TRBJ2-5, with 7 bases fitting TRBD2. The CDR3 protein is CAAGRGETQYF. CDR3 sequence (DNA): TGTGCCGCGGGGAGGGGAGAGACCCAGTACTTC.